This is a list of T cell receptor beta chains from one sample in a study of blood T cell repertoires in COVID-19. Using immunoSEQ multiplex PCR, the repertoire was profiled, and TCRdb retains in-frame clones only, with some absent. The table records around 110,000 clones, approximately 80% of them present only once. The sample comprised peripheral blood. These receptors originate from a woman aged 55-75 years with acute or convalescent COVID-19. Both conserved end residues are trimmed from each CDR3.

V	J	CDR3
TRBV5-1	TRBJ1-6	ASRPDTSSYNSPLH
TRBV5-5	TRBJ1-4	ASSWNRGSNEKLF
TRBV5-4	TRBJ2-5	ASSAGGGVQETQY
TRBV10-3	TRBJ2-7	AISGGQGVSEQY
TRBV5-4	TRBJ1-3	ASSLDSGGAGNTIY
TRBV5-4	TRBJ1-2	ASSPRTGGDYGYT
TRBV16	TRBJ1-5	ASSQFGQGTNQPQH
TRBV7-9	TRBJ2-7	ASSLGTYLSYEQY
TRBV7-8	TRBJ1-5	ASSSYRGAGNQPQH
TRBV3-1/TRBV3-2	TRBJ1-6	ASSPNGGAKNSPLH
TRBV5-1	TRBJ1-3	ASSALTQDTGNTIY
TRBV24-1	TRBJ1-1	ATSRPPDRGRTNTEAF
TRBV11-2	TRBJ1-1	ASSGRQGLGYAF
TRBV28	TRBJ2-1	ASSLTGAEQF
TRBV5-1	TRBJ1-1	ASSLAALGQGNTEAF
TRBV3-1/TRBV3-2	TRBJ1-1	ASSQVLGTEAF
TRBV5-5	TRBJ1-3	ASSRGTDGNTIY
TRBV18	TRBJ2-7	ASSPNQGTTYEQY
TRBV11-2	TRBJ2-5	ASSVTGFGETQY
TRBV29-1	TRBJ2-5	SVAGARWETQY
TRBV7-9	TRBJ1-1	ASSLGQGLMNTEAF
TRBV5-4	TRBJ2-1	ASSKSPNEQF
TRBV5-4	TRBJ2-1	ASSPAAGKRLSNEQF
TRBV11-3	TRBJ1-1	ASSLRWTGVNTEAF
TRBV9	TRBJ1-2	ASSVATGVPYGYT
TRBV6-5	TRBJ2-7	ASSLGDRATYEQY
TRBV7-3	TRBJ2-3	ASSLRREGNTDTQY
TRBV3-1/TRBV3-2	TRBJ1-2	ASSKPGQTYGYT
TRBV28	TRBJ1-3	ASQIGQGLPGNTIY
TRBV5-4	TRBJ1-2	ASSQRTGLIGYT
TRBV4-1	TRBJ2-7	ASSQDRTDSTPGGEQY
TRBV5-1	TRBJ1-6	ASRWGEAWSSSPLH
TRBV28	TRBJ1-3	ASSSLWGLLGNTIY
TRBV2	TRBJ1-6	ASRVTGGKDSPLH